The TCR beta chain described here comes from a study of cytomegalovirus exposure and HLA in healthy donors. Vbeta (60) and Jbeta (13) primers were used in the PCR. Only in-frame clones appear in the TCRdb table, and some are missing; sequencing was by immunoSEQ multiplex PCR. The sample has some 190,000 clones; more than 75% are singletons. After removal of 8 bases from V and 2 bases from J, the junction contained 4 bases not matched to a gene. In germline, CDR1 is MGHRA, CDR2 YSYEKL. CDR3 length equals 13 residues. The J gene is TRBJ2-7, the V gene TRBV4-1; 9 bases align to TRBD2. The TCR was taken from a woman younger than 45 in good health and CMV-seropositive. The specimen sequenced was PBMCs. CDR3 amino acids: CASRSGGTYEQYF. CDR3 coding DNA: TGCGCCAGCCGTAGCGGGGGCACCTACGAGCAGTACTTC.